The 28 T cell receptor beta chains presented below share a single source sample, sequenced in a study of T cell repertoires in cytomegalovirus infection. TCRdb re-called the reads with MiXCR, one entry per CDR3 protein. The data show 150,000 to 180,000 distinct CDR3 sequences, 20% to 30% seen once. Material for sequencing was PBMCs. These receptor sequences come from a human donor in good health (CMV status not recorded). Some clones in this sample may be carry-over from other donors' samples.

The chain carries TRBV7-8 and TRBJ2-7, with 12 bases fitting TRBD2. The CDR3 has 17 amino acids. The trim removed 5 bases at V and 1 base at J, leaving 9 bases unmatched. The germline gives CDR1 SGHVS, CDR2 FQNEAQ. As DNA, the CDR3 is TGTGCCAGCAGCCCGAGGACTAGCGGGAAGGGGTCCTACGAGCAGTACTTC. It is translated as CASSPRTSGKGSYEQYF.

This clonotype was observed a few times. The rearrangement uses TRBV3-1 and TRBJ2-1, with TRBD2 matching 12 bases. With 2 bases clipped from V and 7 bases from J, the junction kept 3 bases outside the gene matches. The V gene's germline CDR1 is LGHDT and CDR2 YNNKEL (reference sequence). The CDR3 is 15 residues long. The DNA for the CDR3 is TGTGCCAGCAGCCAAACTAGCGGGGGGTTAAATGAGCAGTTCTTC. Protein product: CASSQTSGGLNEQFF.

In DNA form, the CDR3 reads TGTGCCAGCAGTTTAATAGGAAATCAGCCCCAGCATTTT. Its translation is CASSLIGNQPQHF. The chain is built from TRBV28 and TRBJ1-5; D uncertain. CDR1 and CDR2 from the germline V gene are MDHEN and SYDVKM. V was pared by 2 bases and J by 4 bases, with 6 bases between. The CDR3 is 13 amino acids.

The J gene is TRBJ2-7, the V gene TRBV5-4; the D gene could be TRBD1 or TRBD2 (6 bases each). Trimming cost V 1 base and J 6 bases, with 11 bases left between them. Germline CDR1 is SGHNT and CDR2 is YYREEE (reference sequence). The CDR3 is 13 amino acids. The CDR3 DNA sequence: TGTGCCAGCAGCTTGAAAGGGGGAGGCGAGCAGTACTTC. Its protein product is CASSLKGGGEQYF.

This clonotype was counted ten times or more. In DNA, the CDR3 is TGTGCCAGCAGCTTCGACAGGAACACTGAAGCTTTCTTT. Protein: CASSFDRNTEAFF. The rearrangement joins TRBV2 to TRBJ1-1; D perhaps matches TRBD1 (5 bases). The CDR3 sequence is 13 residues long. The V end lost 6 bases, the J end lost 1 base, and 9 bases lay between the germline ends. Germline assignment: CDR1 SNHLY and CDR2 FYNNEI.

This clonotype was seen repeatedly, ten times or more. The chain links TRBV7-8 to TRBJ2-4; no clear D. Germline-derived CDR1 and CDR2 are SGHVS and FQNEAQ. Trimming took off 1 base at V and 8 bases at J, with 12 bases between the two ends. There are 14 residues in the CDR3. CDR3 sequence reads: CASSLGYLEDIQYF. Here the CDR3 DNA reads TGTGCCAGCAGCTTAGGCTACCTAGAGGACATTCAGTACTTC. The entire variable domain, with the rest obtained from reference TRBV7-8 and TRBJ2-4, is as follows: GAGVSQSPRYKVAKRGQDVALRCDPISGHVSLFWYQQALGQGPEFLTYFQNEAQLDKSGLPSDRFFAERPEGSVSTLKIQRTQQEDSAVYLCASSLGYLEDIQYFGAGTRLSVL.

This clonotype was recorded only once. The V and J genes are TRBV18 and TRBJ1-6, with 7 bases identical to TRBD1. Germline CDR1 reads KGHSH; CDR2 reads LQKENI. J lost 7 bases, V lost 2 bases, and 2 bases had no gene match. The CDR3 sequence is 14 residues long. The CDR3 DNA is TGTGCCAGCTCACCAAAGGGACAGAATTCACCCCTCCACTTT. This codes for CASSPKGQNSPLHF. Complete variable domain (other parts from reference TRBV18 and TRBJ1-6): NAGVMQNPRHLVRRRGQEARLRCSPMKGHSHVYWYRQLPEEGLKFMVYLQKENIIDESGMPKERFSAEFPKEGPSILRIQQVVRGDSAAYFCASSPKGQNSPLHFGNGTRLTVT.

This rearrangement joins TRBV9 to TRBJ1-1; tentatively, D is TRBD1 (5 bases). The germline V gene encodes CDR1 SGDLS and CDR2 YYNGEE. The CDR3 has 15 amino acids. Trimming pared 0 bases from V and 1 base from J, leaving 10 bases between. CDR3 nucleotides: TGTGCCAGCAGCGTAGACGGACAACAGAACACTGAAGCTTTCTTT. Its translation: CASSVDGQQNTEAFF.

Of note for this clonotype: A clone one base away is much larger, so this may be a read error. This sequence joins TRBV28 and TRBJ2-3, with 9 bases matching TRBD1. Germline assignment: CDR1 MDHEN and CDR2 SYDVKM. The V gene end was trimmed by 6 bases and the J gene end by 2 bases; junction bases not matched to a gene: 6. The CDR3 has 15 amino acids. Here the CDR3 reads CASSYGTGYTDTQYF. CDR3 coding DNA: TGTGCCAGCAGCTACGGGACAGGGTACACAGATACGCAGTATTTT.

This clonotype was picked up many times. The V call is TRBV7-2, the J call TRBJ1-1, with D unclear. The V end lost 2 bases, the J end lost 3 bases, and 7 bases lay between the germline ends. This CDR3 has 13 amino acids. Germline V CDR1 and CDR2: SGHTA, FQGNSA. CDR3 protein: CASSLFRDTEAFF. CDR3 nucleotides: TGTGCCAGCAGCTTATTTCGGGACACTGAAGCTTTCTTT.

This clonotype was counted at least ten times. This chain uses TRBV2 with TRBJ2-1, with TRBD1 matching 11 bases. With 10 bases clipped from V and 4 bases from J, the junction kept 6 bases outside the gene matches. CDR1 SNHLY and CDR2 FYNNEI come from the germline V gene. This CDR3 contains 14 residues. The CDR3 DNA sequence: TGTGCCACCCGGGACAGGGGGTTTTACAATGAGCAGTTCTTC. It is translated as CATRDRGFYNEQFF.

This clonotype was counted many times. The chain couples TRBV7-8 to TRBJ2-5; tentatively, D is TRBD1 (5 bases). CDR1 is SGHVS, CDR2 FQNEAQ, per germline. The CDR3 runs 16 residues. Trimming shortened V by 1 base and J by 2 bases, and 14 bases separated the two germline ends. The CDR3 region is CASSLVGTGEQETQYF. The CDR3 coding sequence is TGTGCCAGCAGCTTAGTAGGTACAGGAGAACAAGAGACCCAGTACTTC.

The sample holds a few counts of this clonotype. The chain joins TRBV28 to TRBJ2-7; the D call may be TRBD1 or TRBD2 (5 bases each). The CDR3 totals 16 residues. The germline gives CDR1 MDHEN, CDR2 SYDVKM. Trimming left V 6 bases short and J 0 bases short, with 18 bases between. In DNA form, the CDR3 reads TGTGCCAGCAGCCAGGGACGGCGCGCGCTCTCCTACGAGCAGTACTTC. It yields the protein CASSQGRRALSYEQYF.

This clonotype occurred a few times. V and J are TRBV28 and TRBJ2-1; D not resolved. The V gene's germline CDR1 is MDHEN and CDR2 SYDVKM. The CDR3 extends over 12 amino acids. Trimming removed 2 bases at V and 7 bases at J, with 6 bases between. CDR3 nucleotides: TGTGCCAGCAGTTTACTCAGGAATGAGCAGTTCTTC. Protein sequence: CASSLLRNEQFF.

The chain couples TRBV19 to TRBJ1-5; TRBD1 aligns across 8 bases. Per germline, CDR1 LNHDA and CDR2 SQIVND (reference sequence). The CDR3 contains 18 residues. V lost 4 bases to trimming and J lost 0 bases; unmatched junction nucleotides: 11. The CDR3 bases are TGTGCCAGTAGTAGGACAGGGTGGGGTTCGGGTAGCAATCAGCCCCAGCATTTT. Translation: CASSRTGWGSGSNQPQHF.

This clonotype was detected many times. The V gene is TRBV7-8, the J gene TRBJ2-5, with D unresolved. Trimming cost V 5 bases and J 7 bases, with 14 bases left between them. This CDR3 is built from 13 residues. The germline V gene encodes CDR1 SGHVS and CDR2 FQNEAQ. CDR3 coding DNA: TGTGCCAGCAGCCGTATACAGACGGGGACCCAGTACTTC. Translation gives CASSRIQTGTQYF.

Many counts were recorded for this clonotype. The rearrangement uses TRBV28 and TRBJ1-5; TRBD1 might be the D (5 bases). This CDR3 is 13 amino acids long. Germline V gene sequence: CDR1 MDHEN, CDR2 SYDVKM. V gave up 3 bases and J gave up 7 bases, with 10 bases separating them. The CDR3 sequence is CASSFQGRQPQHF. The DNA of the CDR3 is TGTGCCAGCAGTTTTCAGGGCCGGCAGCCCCAGCATTTT. The entire variable domain, with the rest obtained from reference TRBV28 and TRBJ1-5, is as follows: DVKVTQSSRYLVKRTGEKVFLECVQDMDHENMFWYRQDPGLGLRLIYFSYDVKMKEKGDIPEGYSVSREKKERFSLILESASTNQTSMYLCASSFQGRQPQHFGDGTRLSIL.

This clonotype came up a few times. V is TRBV7-9 and J is TRBJ1-3; no definite D call. The germline V gene encodes CDR1 SEHNR and CDR2 FQNEAQ (reference sequence). There are 12 residues in the CDR3. Trimming shortened V by 3 bases and J by 4 bases, and 4 bases separated the two germline ends. The chain's CDR3 is CASSLGGNTIYF. The CDR3 DNA follows: TGTGCCAGCAGCTTGGGCGGAAACACCATATATTTT.

The chain recombines TRBV28 with TRBJ2-7, with 10 bases matching TRBD2. This CDR3 has 16 residues. Germline assignment: CDR1 MDHEN and CDR2 SYDVKM. With 5 bases clipped from V and 0 bases from J, the junction kept 7 bases outside the gene matches. The CDR3 coding sequence is TGTGCCAGCAGTCCCAGACTAGCGGGCCCCTCCTACGAGCAGTACTTC. Translated: CASSPRLAGPSYEQYF.

Notes on this clonotype: The junction departs from germline at one end; a sequencing error may be responsible. The J gene is TRBJ2-5, the V gene TRBV6-2 or TRBV6-3; the D gene is possibly TRBD1 (6 bases). Germline V gives CDR1 MNHEY, CDR2 SVGEGT. This CDR3 contains 16 residues. The CDR3 is CASLRLGTPIQEAQYF. DNA of the CDR3: TGTGCCAGCTTGCGCCTCGGGACACCTATACAAGAGGCCCAGTACTTC.

This clonotype appeared many times. The V and J genes are TRBV28 and TRBJ1-1, with D tentatively TRBD1 (5 bases). This CDR3 spans 13 amino acids. Per the germline V gene, CDR1 is MDHEN and CDR2 is SYDVKM. Between the trimmed V and J ends, which lost 5 bases and 7 bases, there was a span of 14 bases. The DNA of the CDR3 is TGTGCCAGCAGTCCCCCGGGACGCAGTGAAGCTTTCTTT. Amino acids: CASSPPGRSEAFF.

The chain's CDR3 is CASSLTGLAAGEQYF. The CDR3 nucleotides read TGTGCCAGCAGTTTAACGGGACTAGCGGCAGGCGAGCAGTACTTC. V is TRBV28 and J is TRBJ2-7; 11 bases are shared with TRBD2. J was trimmed by 6 bases and V by 2 bases; bases with no gene match: 6. CDR1 is MDHEN and CDR2 is SYDVKM in the germline V gene. The length of the CDR3 is 15 residues. The variable domain in full, with the rest retrieved from reference TRBV28 and TRBJ2-7, is DVKVTQSSRYLVKRTGEKVFLECVQDMDHENMFWYRQDPGLGLRLIYFSYDVKMKEKGDIPEGYSVSREKKERFSLILESASTNQTSMYLCASSLTGLAAGEQYFGPGTRLTVT.

This clonotype has only a few counts. This chain links TRBV7-8 with TRBJ1-1; D gene uncertain. The CDR3 runs 15 residues. Trimming took off 3 bases at V and 2 bases at J, with 13 bases between the two ends. The germline CDR1 and CDR2 sequences are SGHVS and FQNEAQ. The DNA of the CDR3 is TGTGCCAGCAGCTTTGCGGCGGATATAAACACTGAAGCTTTCTTT. This translates into CASSFAADINTEAFF. The entire variable domain, with the rest obtained from reference TRBV7-8 and TRBJ1-1, is as follows: GAGVSQSPRYKVAKRGQDVALRCDPISGHVSLFWYQQALGQGPEFLTYFQNEAQLDKSGLPSDRFFAERPEGSVSTLKIQRTQQEDSAVYLCASSFAADINTEAFFGQGTRLTVV.

This clonotype was found a few times. This chain joins TRBV7-8 and TRBJ1-2, with 12 bases aligning to TRBD1. Germline CDR1 and CDR2: SGHVS and FQNEAQ. Unmatched junction bases numbered 6, after V lost 5 bases and J lost 5 bases. The length of the CDR3 is 15 residues. The CDR3 DNA reads TGTGCCAGCAGCGCCCCGGGACAGGGGGCGTATGGCTACACCTTC. As protein: CASSAPGQGAYGYTF. The whole variable domain, filled in from reference TRBV7-8 and TRBJ1-2, reads GAGVSQSPRYKVAKRGQDVALRCDPISGHVSLFWYQQALGQGPEFLTYFQNEAQLDKSGLPSDRFFAERPEGSVSTLKIQRTQQEDSAVYLCASSAPGQGAYGYTFGSGTRLTVV.

The rearrangement links TRBV3-1 to TRBJ2-1, with 14 nucleotides matching TRBD2. This CDR3 has 18 residues. The ends lost 4 bases at V and 10 bases at J; junction bases unmatched: 15. Germline values: CDR1 LGHDT, CDR2 YNNKEL (reference sequence). CDR3 protein: CASSLWTSGGTLGTEQFF. CDR3 sequence (DNA): TGTGCCAGCAGCCTGTGGACTAGCGGGGGGACCTTAGGAACGGAGCAGTTCTTC.

This clonotype was seen at least ten times. This rearrangement joins TRBV7-2 to TRBJ2-5; 8 bases are shared with TRBD2. The germline V gene encodes CDR1 SGHTA and CDR2 FQGNSA. V was pared by 4 bases and J by 4 bases, with 8 bases of the junction left unmatched. This CDR3 has 15 residues. The CDR3 loop reads CASSYGGASLETQYF. The DNA of the CDR3 is TGTGCCAGCAGCTACGGGGGGGCGAGTTTAGAGACCCAGTACTTC.

There are a few counts of this clonotype. The V call is TRBV27, the J call TRBJ1-3; 7 nucleotides line up with TRBD1. The germline CDR1 and CDR2 sequences are MNHEY and SMNVEV (reference sequence). This CDR3 is 15 amino acids long. Trimming at V came to 0 bases and at J to 1 base, leaving 0 bases not matched to a gene. The CDR3 sequence is CASSLSGQSGNTIYF. As DNA, the CDR3 is TGTGCCAGCAGTTTATCGGGACAGTCTGGAAACACCATATATTTT.

This rearrangement joins TRBV7-6 to TRBJ2-5; no clear D. V lost 2 bases and J 1 base, leaving 5 bases between the germline ends. Germline V gene data show CDR1 as SGHVS and CDR2 as FNYEAQ. This CDR3 region has 13 residues. CDR3 sequence (DNA): TGTGCCAGCAGCTTAAGCGCCCAAGAGACCCAGTACTTC. Residues: CASSLSAQETQYF. The entire variable domain, with the rest obtained from reference TRBV7-6 and TRBJ2-5, is as follows: GAGVSQSPRYKVTKRGQDVALRCDPISGHVSLYWYRQALGQGPEFLTYFNYEAQQDKSGLPNDRFSAERPEGSISTLTIQRTEQRDSAMYRCASSLSAQETQYFGPGTRLLVL.